This T cell receptor beta chain was documented in a study of T cells after yellow fever vaccination. General study points: Clones from primary vaccination mostly reappeared after the booster (96% CD4, about 88% CD8). Overall, a small share of clonotypes was seen in both CD4 and CD8 compartments. Though weaker, the secondary response peaked faster, on day 5 versus 15. Contamination of FACS-sorted repertoires by abundant clonotypes from the bulk population could occur.

One entry per CDR3 protein, called by TCRdb with MiXCR from the 5' RACE reads. This table holds around 550,000 distinct CDR3 sequences, roughly a fifth found once. Details on this clonotype: No antigen is known for it.

Source: PBMCs, taken 15 days after the yellow fever booster vaccination. The receptor comes from a man aged 30 to 45 who received the YFV17D yellow fever vaccine.

CDR3 loop: CASSLVGQGTYNEQFF. Written as DNA, the CDR3 is TGTGCCAGCAGCTTAGTTGGACAGGGAACTTACAATGAGCAGTTCTTC. The chain couples TRBV7-2 to TRBJ2-1; TRBD1 aligns across 8 bases. Germline CDR1 SGHTA, CDR2 FQGNSA. Trimming took 1 base from V and 4 from J; bases not matched to a gene: 6. The CDR3 spans 16 residues.